This T cell receptor beta chain was documented in a study of TIL therapy for anti-PD-1-resistant metastatic lung cancer. Overall study context: Tumors had a median PD-L1 proportion score of less than 6.5%. Most patients had lung adenocarcinoma. The study, taken as a whole, reports: Many TIL product clones were absent from baseline tumor, suggesting clonal contraction. TIL cultures after expansion showed higher clonality and lower diversity than baseline tumor (median around 6% vs 30%).

The immunoSEQ assay was v3. Clones were read by immunoSEQ multiplex PCR, and TCRdb kept only the in-frame ones, dropping some. The sample yields 95,000 or so clones, about 71% seen once. This clone has only one observation. The antigen is undetermined. The sample's time point: pre-treatment sample, taken before nivolumab and TIL therapy. Pleural nodules or supraclavicular lymph nodes made up most of the excised metastases sampled. J gave up 2 bases and V 1 base, and 5 bases lay outside the gene matches. The germline V gene encodes CDR1 SGHVS and CDR2 FNYEAQ. The CDR3 loop spans 16 amino acids. The receptor's source is a person aged 30 to 80 with non-small cell lung cancer. The V call is TRBV7-6, the J call TRBJ1-5; 7 bases match TRBD1. The sample was tumor tissue, taken at baseline. The CDR3 nucleotides read TGTGCCAGCAGCTTAGAGATCGGACAGGGCAATCAGCCCCAGCATTTT. It is translated as CASSLEIGQGNQPQHF.